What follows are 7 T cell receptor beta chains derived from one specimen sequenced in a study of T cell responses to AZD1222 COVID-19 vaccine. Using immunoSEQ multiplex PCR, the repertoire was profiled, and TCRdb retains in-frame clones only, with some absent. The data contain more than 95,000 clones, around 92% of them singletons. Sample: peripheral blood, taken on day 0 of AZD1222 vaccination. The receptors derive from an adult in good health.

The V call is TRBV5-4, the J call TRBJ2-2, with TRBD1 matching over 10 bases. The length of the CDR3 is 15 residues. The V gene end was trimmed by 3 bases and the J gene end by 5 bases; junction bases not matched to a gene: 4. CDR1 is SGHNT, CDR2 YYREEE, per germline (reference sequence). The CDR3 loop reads CASSSTGGSTGELFF. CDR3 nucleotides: TGTGCCAGCAGCTCGACAGGGGGCAGTACCGGGGAGCTGTTTTTT.

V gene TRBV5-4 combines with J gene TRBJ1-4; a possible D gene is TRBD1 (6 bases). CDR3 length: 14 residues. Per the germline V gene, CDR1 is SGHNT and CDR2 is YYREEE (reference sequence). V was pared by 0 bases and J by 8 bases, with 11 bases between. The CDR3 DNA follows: TGTGCCAGCAGCTTGGGGGGGGCTGAGGAAAAACTGTTTTTT. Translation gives CASSLGGAEEKLFF.

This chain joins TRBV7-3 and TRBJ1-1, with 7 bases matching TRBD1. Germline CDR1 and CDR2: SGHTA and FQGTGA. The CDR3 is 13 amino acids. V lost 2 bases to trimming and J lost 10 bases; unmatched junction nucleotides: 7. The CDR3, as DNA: TGTGCCAGCAGCTTACAAGGACAGGAACGAGCTTTCTTT. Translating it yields CASSLQGQERAFF.

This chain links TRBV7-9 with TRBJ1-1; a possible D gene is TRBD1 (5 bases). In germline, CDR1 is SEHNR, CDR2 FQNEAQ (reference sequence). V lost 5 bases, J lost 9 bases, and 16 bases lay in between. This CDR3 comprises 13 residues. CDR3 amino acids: CASSHNDRAKAFF. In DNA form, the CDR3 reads TGTGCCAGCAGCCACAACGACAGAGCCAAAGCTTTCTTT.

CDR3 sequence reads: CASRGLAGGEQYF. The CDR3 coding sequence is TGTGCCAGCCGTGGACTAGCGGGAGGCGAGCAGTACTTC. The chain recombines TRBV27 with TRBJ2-7, with 14 bases matching TRBD2. V was clipped by 8 bases and J by 6 bases; unmatched bases: 3. Germline lookup yields CDR1 MNHEY and CDR2 SMNVEV (reference sequence). CDR3 length equals 13 residues.

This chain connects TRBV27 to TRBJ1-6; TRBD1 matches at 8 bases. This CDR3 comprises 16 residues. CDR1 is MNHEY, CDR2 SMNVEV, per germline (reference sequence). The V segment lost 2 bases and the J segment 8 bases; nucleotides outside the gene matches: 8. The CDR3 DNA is TGTGCCAGCAGTTTAAAGGCAGGGGGCTTCCATTCACCCCTCCACTTT. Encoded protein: CASSLKAGGFHSPLHF.

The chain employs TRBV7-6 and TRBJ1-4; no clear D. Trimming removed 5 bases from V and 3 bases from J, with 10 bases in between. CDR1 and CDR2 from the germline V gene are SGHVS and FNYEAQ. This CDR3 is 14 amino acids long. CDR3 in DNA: TGTGCCAGCAGCCAACGGCCCGCTAATGAAAAACTGTTTTTT. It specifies CASSQRPANEKLFF.